One sample yielded the 6 T cell receptor beta chains listed below, sequenced in a study of blood T cell repertoires in COVID-19. Clones were sequenced by immunoSEQ multiplex PCR, and TCRdb holds only the in-frame ones, with some missing. Of tens of thousands of clones detected, 80% to 90% appear once; the ten largest clones hold about 7.8%. Sample: peripheral blood. All receptors come from a woman in her fifties or sixties with active COVID-19.

The chain joins TRBV7-8 to TRBJ1-2; tentatively, D is TRBD1 (5 bases). Per the germline V gene, CDR1 is SGHVS and CDR2 is FQNEAQ. V lost 3 bases and J lost 8, with 10 bases in between. The CDR3 has 12 residues. The CDR3, as DNA: TGTGCCAGCAGCTTGGACATTGGAGGCTACACCTTC. Translated, it gives CASSLDIGGYTF.

The rearrangement uses TRBV2 and TRBJ1-2, with D possibly matching TRBD1 (6 bases). The CDR3 contains 16 residues. Trimming left V 1 base short and J 0 bases short, with 12 bases between. Germline V gives CDR1 SNHLY, CDR2 FYNNEI. The CDR3 nucleotides are TGTGCCAGCAGTGAAGGCAGGGGTCCCACTAACTATGGCTACACCTTC. It encodes CASSEGRGPTNYGYTF.

This rearrangement joins TRBV6-1 to TRBJ1-1; 8 nucleotides match TRBD1. CDR1 and CDR2 from the germline V gene are MNHNS and SASEGT. Trimming took 0 bases from V and 5 from J; bases not matched to a gene: 2. This CDR3 has 14 amino acids. CDR3 sequence: CASSEATGETEAFF. In nucleotides, the CDR3 is TGTGCCAGCAGTGAAGCGACAGGGGAGACTGAAGCTTTCTTT.

The chain uses TRBV4-1 and TRBJ1-2, with D possibly being TRBD1 (6 bases). CDR3 size: 15 residues. Trimming removed 0 bases from V and 7 bases from J, with 15 bases in between. Germline assignment: CDR1 MGHRA and CDR2 YSYEKL. The CDR3 coding sequence is TGCGCCAGCAGCCAAGATAGGAACAGGGTTGGTGGCTACACCTTC. This gives the protein CASSQDRNRVGGYTF.

The chain carries TRBV5-4 and TRBJ2-7; D ambiguous. Trimming took off 3 bases at V and 3 bases at J, with 10 bases between the two ends. Germline lookup yields CDR1 SGHNT and CDR2 YYREEE (reference sequence). The CDR3 has 13 residues. The CDR3 loop is CASSSAANYEQYF. In DNA form, the CDR3 reads TGTGCCAGCAGCTCGGCGGCAAACTACGAGCAGTACTTC.

The V call is TRBV6-5, the J call TRBJ1-3; a possible D gene is TRBD1 (6 bases). CDR3 length equals 15 residues. Trimming shortened V by 4 bases and J by 3 bases, and 13 bases separated the two germline ends. CDR1 and CDR2 from the germline V gene are MNHEY and SVGAGI. CDR3 region: CASSLGGFGGNTIYF. The CDR3 region has the DNA TGTGCCAGCAGTTTAGGGGGTTTCGGTGGAAACACCATATATTTT.